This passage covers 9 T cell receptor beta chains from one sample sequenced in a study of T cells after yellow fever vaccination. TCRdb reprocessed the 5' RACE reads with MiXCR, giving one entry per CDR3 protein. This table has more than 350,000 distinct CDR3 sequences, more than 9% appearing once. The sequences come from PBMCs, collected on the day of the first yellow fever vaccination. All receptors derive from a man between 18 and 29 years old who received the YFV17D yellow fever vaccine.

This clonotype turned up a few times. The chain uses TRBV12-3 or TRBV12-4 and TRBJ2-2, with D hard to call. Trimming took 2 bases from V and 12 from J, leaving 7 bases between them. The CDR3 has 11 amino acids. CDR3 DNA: TGTGCCAGCAGTTTATTTGGAAAGCTGTTTTTT. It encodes CASSLFGKLFF.

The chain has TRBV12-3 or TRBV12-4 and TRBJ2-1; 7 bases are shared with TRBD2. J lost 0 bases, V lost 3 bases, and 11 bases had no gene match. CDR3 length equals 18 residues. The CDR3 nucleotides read TGTGCCAGCAGTTTGAGTTATATGGGGGGGGACTCCTACAATGAGCAGTTCTTC. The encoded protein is CASSLSYMGGDSYNEQFF.

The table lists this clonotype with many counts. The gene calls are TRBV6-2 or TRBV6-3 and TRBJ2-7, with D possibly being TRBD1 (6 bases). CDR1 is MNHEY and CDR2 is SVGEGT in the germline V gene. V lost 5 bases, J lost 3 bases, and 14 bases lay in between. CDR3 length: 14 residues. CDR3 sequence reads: CASSTLTGFYEQYF. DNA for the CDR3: TGTGCCAGCAGTACGCTCACAGGGTTCTACGAGCAGTACTTC.

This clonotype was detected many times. CDR3 in DNA: TGTGCCAGCAGCTTAGCCGCGGCACCCACAGATACGCAGTATTTT. Amino acids: CASSLAAAPTDTQYF. The rearrangement joins TRBV7-2 to TRBJ2-3; D gene uncertain. The germline CDR1 and CDR2 sequences are SGHTA and FQGNSA. Trimming stripped 0 bases from V and 2 bases from J, with 9 bases between. The CDR3 runs 15 residues.

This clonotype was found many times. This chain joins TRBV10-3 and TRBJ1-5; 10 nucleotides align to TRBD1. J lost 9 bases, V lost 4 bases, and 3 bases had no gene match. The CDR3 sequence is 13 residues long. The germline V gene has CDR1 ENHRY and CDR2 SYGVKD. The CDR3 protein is CAISVGTGAPQHF. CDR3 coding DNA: TGTGCCATCAGTGTTGGGACAGGGGCGCCCCAGCATTTT.

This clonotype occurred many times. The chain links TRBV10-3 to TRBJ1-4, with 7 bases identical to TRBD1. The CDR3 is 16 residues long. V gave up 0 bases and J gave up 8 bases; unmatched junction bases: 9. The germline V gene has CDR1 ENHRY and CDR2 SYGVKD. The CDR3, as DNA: TGTGCCATCAGTGAGTCGAACAGGGGAATCGGCGAAAAACTGTTTTTT. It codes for CAISESNRGIGEKLFF.

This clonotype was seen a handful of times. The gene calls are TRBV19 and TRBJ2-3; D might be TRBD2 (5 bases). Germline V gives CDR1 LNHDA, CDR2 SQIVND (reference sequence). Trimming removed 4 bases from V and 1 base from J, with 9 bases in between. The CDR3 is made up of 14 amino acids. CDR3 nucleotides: TGTGCCAGTAGTAGGCGGGCACGCACAGATACGCAGTATTTT. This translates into CASSRRARTDTQYF.

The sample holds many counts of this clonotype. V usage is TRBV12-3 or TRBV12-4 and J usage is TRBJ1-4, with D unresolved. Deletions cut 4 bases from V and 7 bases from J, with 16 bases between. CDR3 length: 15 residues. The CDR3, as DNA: TGTGCCAGCAGTTCATCCGGGTCCTTATCTGAAAAACTGTTTTTT. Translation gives CASSSSGSLSEKLFF.

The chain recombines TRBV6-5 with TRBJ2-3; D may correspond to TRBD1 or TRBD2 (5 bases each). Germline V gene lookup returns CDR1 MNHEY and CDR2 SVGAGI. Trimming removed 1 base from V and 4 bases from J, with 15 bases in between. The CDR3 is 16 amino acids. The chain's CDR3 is CASSYFRGVGPDTQYF. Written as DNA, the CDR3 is TGTGCCAGCAGTTACTTCCGAGGGGTTGGGCCAGATACGCAGTATTTT.